The clone carrying this T cell receptor (beta chain) was detected once. Its antigen is still unknown. At sampling all donors were nominally healthy, likely with unrecorded immune exposures. The sample belongs to a study of cytomegalovirus exposure and HLA in healthy donors. CDR1 and CDR2 (germline): LNHDA, SQIVND (reference sequence). J lost 3 bases, V lost 3 bases, and 2 bases had no gene match. The CDR3 is made up of 15 amino acids. General study points: Using the classifier, cytomegalovirus status was reportedly diagnosed with high specificity and sensitivity.

Vbeta (60) and Jbeta (13) primers were used in the PCR. The table came from immunoSEQ multiplex PCR; TCRdb's copy has only in-frame clones and leaves some out. Of around 110,000 clones detected, about 79% appear once; the ten largest clones hold 4% to 5.5%. The sequenced sample consisted of PBMCs. The chain links TRBV19 to TRBJ2-3; 11 positions match TRBD2. The clonotype comes from a man aged 30 to 45 in good health and CMV-seropositive. This chain's CDR3 is CASSILAGGTDTQYF. CDR3 nucleotide sequence: TGTGCCAGTAGTATCTTAGCGGGGGGGACAGATACGCAGTATTTT.